Listed below are T cell receptor beta chains from one sample, sequenced in a study of cytotoxic CD8 clonotypes in ibrutinib-treated CLL. The data were produced by immunoSEQ multiplex PCR, yet TCRdb's version contains in-frame clones alone and is incomplete. Here the sample spans over 140,000 clones, around 82% being singletons. Sample: PBMCs, taken after 36 months of ibrutinib treatment. These receptors were collected from a human donor with chronic lymphocytic leukemia. Each CDR3 is given without its conserved first and last residue. The D gene is left open where the match is weak.

J gene	D gene	V gene	CDR3 protein
TRBJ2-7	NA	TRBV4-2	ASSHWSGQDEQY
TRBJ1-4	NA	TRBV27	ASSLSRHYEKLF
TRBJ1-5	NA	TRBV27	ASSLRTDGNQPQH
TRBJ1-1	NA	TRBV5-1	ASSLTARDTEAF
TRBJ2-1	NA	TRBV15	ATSGPGTIAYNEQF
TRBJ1-2	NA	TRBV2	ASSESFSSGGVPGYT
TRBJ1-1	NA	TRBV5-4	ASSLSGHGKAEAF
TRBJ1-1	NA	TRBV6-4	AGFTDWPNTEAF
TRBJ2-7	TRBD1	TRBV11-2	ASSTGWGQPYEQY
TRBJ2-7	NA	TRBV18	ASSPEDWSSYEQY
TRBJ2-3	NA	TRBV7-9	ASSSSTDTQY
TRBJ2-5	NA	TRBV5-4	ASSPPFMGLETQY
TRBJ2-7	NA	TRBV11-1	ASSLGGNSYEQY
TRBJ2-2	NA	TRBV10-3	AISEKILGELF
TRBJ2-1	NA	TRBV5-1	ASSPDPDNEQF
TRBJ1-3	NA	TRBV28	ASSFPQILGNTIY
TRBJ2-4	NA	TRBV7-9	ASSPSSVWLAKNIQY
TRBJ1-4	NA	TRBV28	ASRNREGVGKLF
TRBJ2-2	TRBD2	TRBV5-1	ASSLRSSGTGELF
TRBJ1-2	TRBD1	TRBV6-5	ASSPGRGYGYT
TRBJ2-7	TRBD2	TRBV30	AWSVAGGNEQY
TRBJ2-5	TRBD2	TRBV5-4	ASSPRGAGDAETQY
TRBJ2-7	NA	TRBV6-1	ASRGIYEQY
TRBJ1-1	NA	TRBV4-2	ASSQDRAF
TRBJ1-2	NA	TRBV29-1	SVDRTASFGNYGYT